Each of the 23 T cell receptor beta chains below was sequenced from the same sample in a study of T cells after yellow fever vaccination. TCRdb passed the 5' RACE reads through MiXCR, listing each CDR3 protein once. The data contain just under 600,000 distinct CDR3 sequences, roughly 12% of them seen just once; the ten biggest clones take up more than 13%. The source was PBMCs, collected on the day of the yellow fever booster vaccination. These receptors all come from a man under 40 who received the YFV17D yellow fever vaccine.

This clonotype occurred a few times. V gene TRBV7-8 combines with J gene TRBJ2-1, with 10 bases lining up with TRBD2. The CDR3 consists of 18 residues. Germline CDR1 reads SGHVS; CDR2 reads FQNEAQ. The ends lost 5 bases at V and 0 bases at J; junction bases unmatched: 10. The CDR3 DNA sequence: TGTGCCAGCAGCCCATCGACTAGCGGGTTAAGCTCCTACAATGAGCAGTTCTTC. Translating gives CASSPSTSGLSSYNEQFF. The full variable domain, completed using reference TRBV7-8 and TRBJ2-1, is GAGVSQSPRYKVAKRGQDVALRCDPISGHVSLFWYQQALGQGPEFLTYFQNEAQLDKSGLPSDRFFAERPEGSVSTLKIQRTQQEDSAVYLCASSPSTSGLSSYNEQFFGPGTRLTVL.

This chain uses TRBV5-1 with TRBJ1-3; no clear D. Germline CDR1 SGHRS, CDR2 YFSETQ. This CDR3 has 14 residues. Trimming cost V 0 bases and J 1 base, with 5 bases left between them. The CDR3 is CASSLDRSGNTIYF. CDR3 DNA sequence: TGCGCCAGCAGCTTGGACAGATCTGGAAACACCATATATTTT.

The rearrangement uses TRBV7-9 and TRBJ2-2; D gene unclear. Trimming took off 8 bases at V and 3 bases at J, with 16 bases between the two ends. The CDR3 consists of 15 residues. The germline V gene encodes CDR1 SEHNR and CDR2 FQNEAQ (reference sequence). In DNA form, the CDR3 reads TGTGCCAGCCCCCCTTTTGGGCAGGACACCGGGGAGCTGTTTTTT. Translated: CASPPFGQDTGELFF.

The chain has TRBV4-3 and TRBJ2-7; D ambiguous. Germline V CDR1 and CDR2: LGHNA, YSLEER. The CDR3 length is 14 residues. The V end lost 2 bases, the J end lost 3 bases, and 11 bases lay between the germline ends. The CDR3, as DNA: TGCGCCAGCAGCCAAAGGGATACCGGCTACGAGCAGTACTTC. Its translation: CASSQRDTGYEQYF.

This clonotype was counted once. This chain joins TRBV20-1 and TRBJ2-7; 7 positions agree with TRBD2. The CDR3 is 14 amino acids. Germline V CDR1 and CDR2: DFQATT, SNEGSKA (reference sequence). Trimming at V came to 1 base and at J to 4 bases, leaving 7 bases not matched to a gene. DNA of the CDR3: TGCAGTGCTAGAGGGTTGAGCGGGATATACGAGCAGTACTTC. Translated, it gives CSARGLSGIYEQYF.

This chain links TRBV20-1 with TRBJ2-7; maybe TRBD1 (6 bases). V was pared by 0 bases and J by 4 bases, with 16 bases between. Germline assignment: CDR1 DFQATT and CDR2 SNEGSKA (reference sequence). The CDR3 contains 15 residues. CDR3 bases: TGCAGTGCTAGAGATCAGGGCAGGGGTGGGTACGAGCAGTACTTC. Its protein product is CSARDQGRGGYEQYF.

This clonotype was counted ten times or more. This rearrangement joins TRBV4-2 to TRBJ2-1; the D gene is possibly TRBD1 (6 bases). V was pared by 5 bases and J by 4 bases, with 15 bases between. Germline V gives CDR1 LGHNA, CDR2 YNFKEQ. This CDR3 has 15 amino acids. The CDR3 DNA is TGTGCCAGCAGCTCCCCGGGACATACGTACAATGAGCAGTTCTTC. Translating gives CASSSPGHTYNEQFF.

This clonotype came up once. The V and J genes are TRBV12-3 or TRBV12-4 and TRBJ2-3; D assignment may be TRBD1 or TRBD2 (8 bases each). Trimming took off 4 bases at V and 2 bases at J, with 25 bases between the two ends. This CDR3 comprises 19 residues. The CDR3 region is CASSSETGVRREATDTQYF. The DNA for the CDR3 is TGTGCCAGCAGTTCTGAGACAGGGGTTCGGCGGGAGGCCACAGATACGCAGTATTTT.

The chain has TRBV20-1 and TRBJ2-5; tentative D call: TRBD2 (5 bases). Trimming removed 6 bases from V and 5 bases from J, with 13 bases in between. Germline V gene data show CDR1 as DFQATT and CDR2 as SNEGSKA (reference sequence). The CDR3 contains 12 residues. The CDR3 coding sequence is TGCAGTGCCGTGAGGGCGTCGGAGACCCAGTACTTC. Translation: CSAVRASETQYF.

In this sample, this clonotype turned up a few times. This chain joins TRBV7-3 and TRBJ2-7, with D possibly being TRBD2 (6 bases). The CDR3 covers 13 residues. Deletions cut 4 bases from V and 3 bases from J, with 10 bases between. CDR1 and CDR2 from the germline V gene are SGHTA and FQGTGA. The CDR3 DNA follows: TGTGCCAGCAGCTACCACGGGGGCTACGAGCAGTACTTC. Its protein product is CASSYHGGYEQYF.

The chain carries TRBV24-1 and TRBJ2-7; no clear D. Germline V lookup: CDR1 KGHDR, CDR2 SFDVKD. The germline V and J ends were trimmed by 3 bases and 4 bases, with 9 bases remaining between them. The CDR3 loop spans 13 amino acids. The CDR3 sequence: CATSDRMYYEQYF. The CDR3 nucleotides read TGTGCCACCAGTGATCGAATGTATTACGAGCAGTACTTC.

Only a few counts were recorded for this clonotype. V gene TRBV6-5 combines with J gene TRBJ2-7; the D gene is possibly TRBD2 (5 bases). The V end was cut by 0 bases, the J end by 3 bases, with 21 bases between. The CDR3 sequence is 18 residues long. Germline-derived CDR1 and CDR2 are MNHEY and SVGAGI. The CDR3 sequence is CASSYSWEISTDIYEQYF. In DNA form, the CDR3 reads TGTGCCAGCAGTTACTCGTGGGAGATTTCAACGGATATCTACGAGCAGTACTTC.

This clonotype showed up many times. The chain combines TRBV25-1 with TRBJ2-7, with 9 positions matching TRBD1. J lost 7 bases, V lost 5 bases, and 9 bases had no gene match. The CDR3 consists of 14 residues. Germline CDR1 is MGHDK and CDR2 is SYGVNS. As DNA, the CDR3 is TGTGCCAGCAGTCCGGGACAGGGATTTCTGGAGCAGTACTTC. The encoded protein is CASSPGQGFLEQYF.

The CDR3 sequence is CASSAPPGLGRAEAFF. The CDR3 nucleotides are TGTGCCAGCAGCGCACCCCCAGGGCTTGGAAGGGCTGAAGCTTTCTTT. The rearrangement uses TRBV9 and TRBJ1-1, with a tentative D call TRBD1 (5 bases). Trimming took 3 bases from V and 6 from J, leaving 21 bases between them. This CDR3 comprises 16 residues. CDR1 and CDR2 (germline): SGDLS, YYNGEE.

The chain employs TRBV27 and TRBJ1-1, with D maybe TRBD1 (5 bases). V was cut by 5 bases and J by 5 bases, with 15 bases left in between. Per the germline V gene, CDR1 is MNHEY and CDR2 is SMNVEV (reference sequence). CDR3 length: 14 amino acids. CDR3 DNA sequence: TGTGCCAGCAGTGTAACCAGGGAGTTGACTGAAGCTTTCTTT. It translates to CASSVTRELTEAFF.

CDR3 residues: CASSYSAGTGYEQYF. The CDR3 nucleotides are TGTGCCAGCAGTTACTCGGCAGGGACAGGCTACGAGCAGTACTTC. V is TRBV6-2 or TRBV6-3 and J is TRBJ2-7; TRBD1 aligns across 8 bases. CDR1 is MNHEY, CDR2 SVGEGT, per germline. The CDR3 spans 15 residues. The trim removed 0 bases at V and 3 bases at J, leaving 4 bases unmatched.

The rearrangement joins TRBV7-9 to TRBJ1-4; no reliable D call. Germline V gene data show CDR1 as SEHNR and CDR2 as FQNEAQ (reference sequence). Between the trimmed V and J ends, which lost 5 bases and 4 bases, there was a span of 11 bases. The CDR3 extends over 14 amino acids. CDR3 nucleotide sequence: TGTGCCAGCAGCCCAGGACGGAGTAATGAAAAACTGTTTTTT. Translation: CASSPGRSNEKLFF.

This clonotype was seen only a few times. The V call is TRBV19, the J call TRBJ1-2; a possible D gene is TRBD1 (6 bases). CDR1 and CDR2 from the germline V gene are LNHDA and SQIVND (reference sequence). CDR3 length equals 14 residues. V lost 5 bases and J lost 4, with 14 bases in between. CDR3 DNA: TGTGCCAGTAGTGACCTCGGGACAAGCTATGGCTACACCTTC. This sequence encodes CASSDLGTSYGYTF.

The chain joins TRBV6-1 to TRBJ1-2; no reliable D call. V gave up 7 bases and J gave up 4 bases, with 13 bases separating them. The CDR3 runs to 13 residues. Per the germline V gene, CDR1 is MNHNS and CDR2 is SASEGT. In DNA form, the CDR3 reads TGTGCCAGCACCCTCCAGTCGGGCTATGGCTACACCTTC. Protein sequence: CASTLQSGYGYTF.

The rearrangement joins TRBV6-4 to TRBJ2-2; the match to TRBD1 covers 12 bases. CDR3 length: 15 amino acids. Germline trimming cut 8 bases from V and 6 bases from J; bases unmatched to any gene: 7. In germline, CDR1 is MRHNA, CDR2 SNTAGT. In DNA form, the CDR3 reads TGTGCCAGCGGTCCGGGACAGGGGGCCGCCGGGGAGCTGTTTTTT. Translation gives CASGPGQGAAGELFF.

This clonotype turned up a few times. V and J are TRBV7-2 and TRBJ2-1; D call uncertain. Germline V gene data show CDR1 as SGHTA and CDR2 as FQGNSA. This CDR3 region has 13 residues. The germline V and J ends were trimmed by 5 bases and 3 bases, with 8 bases remaining between them. The CDR3 here is CASSRGIYNEQFF. The CDR3 DNA reads TGTGCCAGCAGCCGTGGAATCTACAATGAGCAGTTCTTC. Full variable domain (missing parts from reference TRBV7-2 and TRBJ2-1): GAGVSQSPSNKVTEKGKDVELRCDPISGHTALYWYRQSLGQGLEFLIYFQGNSAPDKSGLPSDRFSAERTGGSVSTLTIQRTQQEDSAVYLCASSRGIYNEQFFGPGTRLTVL.

The rearrangement links TRBV6-5 to TRBJ2-1; 11 bases match TRBD2. Germline CDR1 MNHEY, CDR2 SVGAGI. With 0 bases clipped from V and 4 bases from J, the junction kept 8 bases outside the gene matches. This CDR3 is built from 18 residues. CDR3: CASSYSVGLAGGYNEQFF. The CDR3 DNA is TGTGCCAGCAGTTACTCGGTCGGGCTAGCGGGAGGTTACAATGAGCAGTTCTTC.

This clonotype was counted between two and nine times. The rearrangement joins TRBV6-2 or TRBV6-3 to TRBJ1-5, with no clear D. CDR1 and CDR2 (germline): MNHEY, SVGEGT. The CDR3 is made up of 12 amino acids. The ends were cut back, 6 bases at V and 10 bases at J, with 13 bases in the middle. The CDR3 sequence is CASSLEQTPQHF. The CDR3 nucleotides read TGTGCCAGCAGCTTAGAGCAAACTCCCCAGCATTTT.